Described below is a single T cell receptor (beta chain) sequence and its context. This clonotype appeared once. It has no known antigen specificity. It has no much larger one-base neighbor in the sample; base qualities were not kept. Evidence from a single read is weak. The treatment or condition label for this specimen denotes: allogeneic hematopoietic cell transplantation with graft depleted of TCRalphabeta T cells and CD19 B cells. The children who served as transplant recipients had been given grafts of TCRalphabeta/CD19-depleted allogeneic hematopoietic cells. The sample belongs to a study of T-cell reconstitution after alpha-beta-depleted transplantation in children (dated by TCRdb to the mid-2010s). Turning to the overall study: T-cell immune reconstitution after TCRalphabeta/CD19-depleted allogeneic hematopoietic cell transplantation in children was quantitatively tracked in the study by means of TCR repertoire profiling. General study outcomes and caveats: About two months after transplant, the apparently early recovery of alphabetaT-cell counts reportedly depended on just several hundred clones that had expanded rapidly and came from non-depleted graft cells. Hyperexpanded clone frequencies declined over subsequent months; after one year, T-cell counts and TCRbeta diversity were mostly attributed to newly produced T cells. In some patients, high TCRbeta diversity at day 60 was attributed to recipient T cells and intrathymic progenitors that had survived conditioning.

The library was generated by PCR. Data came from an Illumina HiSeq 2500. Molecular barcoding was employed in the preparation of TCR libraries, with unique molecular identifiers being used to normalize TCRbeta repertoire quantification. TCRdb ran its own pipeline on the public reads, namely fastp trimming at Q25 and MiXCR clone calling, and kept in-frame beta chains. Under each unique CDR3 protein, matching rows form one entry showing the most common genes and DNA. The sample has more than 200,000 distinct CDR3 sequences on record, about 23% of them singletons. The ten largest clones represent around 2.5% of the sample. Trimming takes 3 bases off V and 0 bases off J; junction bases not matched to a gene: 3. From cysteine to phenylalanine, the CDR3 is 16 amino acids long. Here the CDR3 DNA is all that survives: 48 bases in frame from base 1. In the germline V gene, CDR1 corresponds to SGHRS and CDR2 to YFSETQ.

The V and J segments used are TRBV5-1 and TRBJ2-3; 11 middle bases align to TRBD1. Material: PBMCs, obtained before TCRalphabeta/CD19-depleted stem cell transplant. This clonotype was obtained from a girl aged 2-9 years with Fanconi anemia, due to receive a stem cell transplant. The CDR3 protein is CASSWTGGTSTDTQYF. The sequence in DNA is TGCGCCAGCAGCTGGACAGGGGGCACTAGCACAGATACGCAGTATTTT.